Presented here are 23 T cell receptor beta chains from one specimen sequenced in a study of early T cells in non-severe SARS-CoV-2 infection. TCRdb analysed the 5' RACE reads with MiXCR anew, one entry per CDR3 protein. The sample shows tens of thousands of distinct CDR3 sequences, around 13% of them seen only once. Sample: whole blood. Receptors were obtained from an adult who was a healthcare worker with PCR-confirmed SARS-CoV-2 infection or an uninfected control (not recorded which).

In this sample, this clonotype turned up a few times. V gene TRBV19 combines with J gene TRBJ1-5; D is undetermined. CDR1 and CDR2 from the germline V gene are LNHDA and SQIVND (reference sequence). The V and J ends lost 6 bases and 11 bases respectively, with 11 bases between them. CDR3 length: 11 residues. The CDR3 DNA reads TGTGCCAGTAGCCGGAGGACGGCCCAGCATTTT. Translated: CASSRRTAQHF.

Comment on this clonotype: This could be a read error, since a much larger clone is one nucleotide away. The chain couples TRBV6-1 to TRBJ2-3, with D perhaps matching TRBD1 or TRBD2 (6 bases each). Germline lookup yields CDR1 MNHNS and CDR2 SASEGT. The CDR3 loop spans 14 amino acids. Here the CDR3 reads CASSVAGEEDTQSF. The DNA for the CDR3 is TGTGCCAGCAGTGTCGCAGGGGAGGAGGATACGCAGTCTTTT.

This chain links TRBV7-9 with TRBJ2-2; 9 bases match TRBD1. The CDR3 sequence is 18 residues long. With V trimmed by 11 bases and J by 4 bases, 20 bases remained unmatched. Per germline, CDR1 SEHNR and CDR2 FQNEAQ (reference sequence). The CDR3 DNA reads TGTGCCGGCATCGATTCCACAGGGGACAGGGTTATCACCGGGGAGCTGTTTTTT. Its translation: CAGIDSTGDRVITGELFF.

This clonotype was recorded many times. The chain recombines TRBV9 with TRBJ2-1; 7 bases line up with TRBD1. Looked up from germline, CDR1 is SGDLS and CDR2 is YYNGEE. Germline trimming cut 3 bases from V and 5 bases from J; bases unmatched to any gene: 5. There are 14 residues in the CDR3. The CDR3 spells CASSGVGQDNEQFF. CDR3 nucleotide sequence: TGTGCCAGCAGCGGAGTTGGACAGGACAATGAGCAGTTCTTC.

CDR3 coding DNA: TGTGCCAGCAGTTACAGGAAGGATGTAGCTGAAGCTTTCTTT. Protein sequence: CASSYRKDVAEAFF. The rearrangement links TRBV6-2 or TRBV6-3 to TRBJ1-1; D unresolved. From germline, CDR1 is MNHEY and CDR2 SVGEGT. The CDR3 has 14 amino acids. V was pared by 2 bases and J by 6 bases, with 13 bases between.

V usage is TRBV5-1 and J usage is TRBJ2-3; D call uncertain. CDR1 is SGHRS, CDR2 YFSETQ, per germline. V lost 4 bases to trimming and J lost 1 base, with 10 bases between them. The CDR3 runs to 14 residues. CDR3 amino acids: CASSREGGTDTQYF. The CDR3 nucleotides are TGCGCCAGCAGCCGAGAAGGAGGCACAGATACGCAGTATTTT. Using reference TRBV5-1 and TRBJ2-3 for the parts outside the CDR3, the full variable domain is KAGVTQTPRYLIKTRGQQVTLSCSPISGHRSVSWYQQTPGQGLQFLFEYFSETQRNKGNFPGRFSGRQFSNSRSEMNVSTLELGDSALYLCASSREGGTDTQYFGPGTRLTVL.

This clonotype came up a few times. The chain is built from TRBV12-3 or TRBV12-4 and TRBJ2-7; the match to TRBD1 covers 8 bases. V trimming: 6 bases; J trimming: 0 bases; junction bases outside the gene matches: 4. CDR3 size: 14 residues. The CDR3, as DNA: TGTGCCAGCAGCCGGGACAGGAGCTCCTACGAGCAGTACTTC. It specifies CASSRDRSSYEQYF.

The table lists this clonotype with many counts. The chain employs TRBV7-9 and TRBJ2-6, with D hard to call. Trimming pared 8 bases from V and 0 bases from J, leaving 5 bases between. The CDR3 is 13 amino acids. CDR1 and CDR2 from the germline V gene are SEHNR and FQNEAQ (reference sequence). In nucleotides, the CDR3 is TGTGCCAGCCGCAGCTCTGGGGCCAACGTCCTGACTTTC. It translates to CASRSSGANVLTF.

The chain has TRBV29-1 and TRBJ2-2, with TRBD2 matching over 10 bases. The CDR3 length is 14 residues. Germline V lookup: CDR1 SQVTM, CDR2 ANQGSEA. The junction had 7 bases not matched to a gene; V was cut back by 7 bases and J by 5 bases. The CDR3 region has the DNA TGCAGCGCGGAAACTAGCGGGAAGACCGGGGAGCTGTTTTTT. It specifies CSAETSGKTGELFF.

This clonotype turned up a few times. This chain joins TRBV7-2 and TRBJ2-1, with no clear D. This CDR3 contains 13 residues. Trimming took off 3 bases at V and 4 bases at J, with 7 bases between the two ends. CDR1 is SGHTA, CDR2 FQGNSA, per germline. DNA for the CDR3: TGTGCCAGCAGCTTGGGTATATACAATGAGCAGTTCTTC. Encoded protein: CASSLGIYNEQFF.

This clonotype was counted many times. The CDR3 nucleotides read TGTGCCACCCGGGGGGTCTCCTACGAGCAGTACTTC. This gives the protein CATRGVSYEQYF. This chain uses TRBV19 with TRBJ2-7; 7 bases are a match to TRBD2. The germline V gene has CDR1 LNHDA and CDR2 SQIVND (reference sequence). Trimming took 10 bases from V and 0 from J; bases not matched to a gene: 3. The length of the CDR3 is 12 residues.

This clonotype has a handful of counts. This chain connects TRBV11-2 to TRBJ2-2; D is unclear. The CDR3 contains 16 residues. V gave up 5 bases and J gave up 5 bases, with 18 bases separating them. In germline, CDR1 is SGHAT, CDR2 FQNNGV. The CDR3: CASSTYRTDFTGELFF. In DNA form, the CDR3 reads TGTGCCAGCAGCACCTACCGGACGGATTTTACCGGGGAGCTGTTTTTT.

The chain joins TRBV6-5 to TRBJ1-1; no reliable D call. The germline gives CDR1 MNHEY, CDR2 SVGAGI. V was clipped by 6 bases and J by 2 bases, with 13 bases between them. The CDR3 extends over 14 amino acids. CDR3 in amino acids: CASSDQTRNTEAFF. The DNA of the CDR3 is TGTGCCAGCAGCGACCAGACACGAAACACTGAAGCTTTCTTT.

Many counts were recorded for this clonotype. The chain recombines TRBV20-1 with TRBJ1-5, with D unresolved. With 4 bases removed from V and 3 bases from J, the gap between germline ends came to 7 bases. The CDR3 extends over 12 amino acids. Germline lookup yields CDR1 DFQATT and CDR2 SNEGSKA (reference sequence). For the CDR3, the DNA is TGCAGTGCTACACCAAACAATCAGCCCCAGCATTTT. It is translated as CSATPNNQPQHF.

In its sample, this clonotype was seen a few times. This chain joins TRBV20-1 and TRBJ2-7, with 11 bases matching TRBD2. The germline gives CDR1 DFQATT, CDR2 SNEGSKA (reference sequence). Trimming removed 7 bases from V and 2 bases from J; junction bases left unmatched: 4. There are 13 residues in the CDR3. The CDR3 DNA is TGCAGTGTCACTAGCGGGAGACCCTACGAGCAGTACTTC. Translated, it gives CSVTSGRPYEQYF.

The rearrangement joins TRBV12-3 or TRBV12-4 to TRBJ1-1; D not certain. CDR3 length equals 17 residues. The V end was cut by 6 bases, the J end by 1 base, with 21 bases between. Here the CDR3 reads CASRALITLWENTEAFF. The CDR3 region has the DNA TGTGCCAGCAGAGCGCTGATTACGCTCTGGGAGAACACTGAAGCTTTCTTT.

The chain carries TRBV4-3 and TRBJ2-1; TRBD2 is a possible D gene (6 bases). The germline V and J ends were trimmed by 0 bases and 4 bases, with 16 bases remaining between them. Germline-derived CDR1 and CDR2 are LGHNA and YSLEER. The CDR3 is made up of 17 amino acids. The CDR3 loop reads CASSQDSSGVLYNEQFF. CDR3 nucleotide sequence: TGCGCCAGCAGCCAAGATTCGTCGGGAGTTTTGTACAATGAGCAGTTCTTC.

This clonotype came up many times. The genes are TRBV7-9 and TRBJ2-2; 12 nucleotides match TRBD2. V trimming: 5 bases; J trimming: 5 bases; junction bases outside the gene matches: 6. From germline, CDR1 is SEHNR and CDR2 FQNEAQ (reference sequence). The CDR3 is 16 residues long. CDR3 DNA sequence: TGTGCCAGCAGCCCCCTAGCGGGGGGGCCAACCGGGGAGCTGTTTTTT. Translated: CASSPLAGGPTGELFF. Full variable domain (missing parts from reference TRBV7-9 and TRBJ2-2): DTGVSQNPRHKITKRGQNVTFRCDPISEHNRLYWYRQTLGQGPEFLTYFQNEAQLEKSRLLSDRFSAERPKGSFSTLEIQRTEQGDSAMYLCASSPLAGGPTGELFFGEGSRLTVL.

This rearrangement joins TRBV7-9 to TRBJ2-3; D is perhaps TRBD2 (5 bases). The CDR3 is 16 residues long. Trimming left V 1 base short and J 4 bases short, with 15 bases between. Germline loops: CDR1 SEHNR, CDR2 FQNEAQ (reference sequence). The CDR3 DNA sequence: TGTGCCAGCAGCTTAGTACTAGGGCCAAGTCCAGATACGCAGTATTTT. Translation gives CASSLVLGPSPDTQYF.

The V call is TRBV7-2, the J call TRBJ2-7; no definite D call. CDR3 length: 13 amino acids. The V and J ends lost 5 bases and 1 base respectively, with 9 bases between them. CDR1 SGHTA and CDR2 FQGNSA come from the germline V gene. CDR3 amino acids: CASSRTGSYEQYF. As DNA, the CDR3 is TGTGCCAGCAGCCGAACCGGTTCCTACGAGCAGTACTTC. The complete variable domain, with remaining parts taken from reference TRBV7-2 and TRBJ2-7, reads GAGVSQSPSNKVTEKGKDVELRCDPISGHTALYWYRQSLGQGLEFLIYFQGNSAPDKSGLPSDRFSAERTGGSVSTLTIQRTQQEDSAVYLCASSRTGSYEQYFGPGTRLTVT.

Only a few counts were recorded for this clonotype. The rearrangement links TRBV27 to TRBJ1-6; tentatively, D is TRBD1 (5 bases). V was trimmed by 3 bases and J by 6 bases, leaving 9 bases between them. Germline loops: CDR1 MNHEY, CDR2 SMNVEV (reference sequence). The CDR3 has 14 amino acids. CDR3 protein: CASSFGGINSPLHF. The CDR3 DNA reads TGTGCCAGCAGTTTCGGGGGTATTAATTCACCCCTCCACTTT.

This clonotype was detected once. This chain links TRBV7-2 with TRBJ2-3, with TRBD2 matching over 10 bases. The CDR3 loop spans 15 amino acids. V lost 5 bases to trimming and J lost 6 bases; unmatched junction nucleotides: 8. Germline values: CDR1 SGHTA, CDR2 FQGNSA. CDR3 sequence: CASSLTAGGGDTQYF. DNA for the CDR3: TGTGCCAGCAGCCTTACAGCGGGAGGGGGCGATACGCAGTATTTT.

This clonotype came up many times. The chain recombines TRBV5-1 with TRBJ2-1; 8 nucleotides align to TRBD2. This CDR3 comprises 16 residues. The trim removed 4 bases at V and 2 bases at J, leaving 8 bases unmatched. The germline gives CDR1 SGHRS, CDR2 YFSETQ. The CDR3 nucleotides are TGCGCCAGCAGCACAGGACTAGCCGTGACCTACAATGAGCAGTTCTTC. Translation gives CASSTGLAVTYNEQFF.